These 25 T cell receptor beta chains were sequenced from one sample in a study of blood T cell repertoires in COVID-19. Sequenced by immunoSEQ multiplex PCR; TCRdb stores in-frame clones only, minus some. The sample comprises some 130,000 clones, nearly 85% of which are singletons, and 35% to 50% rests with the top ten. Source material: peripheral blood. These receptors all stem from a human donor in a cohort sampled during active COVID-19.

The chain links TRBV6-5 to TRBJ1-5, with D possibly TRBD1 on 6 matching bases. The CDR3 has 13 residues. Germline CDR1 reads MNHEY; CDR2 reads SVGAGI. Trimming removed 7 bases at V and 5 bases at J, with 12 bases between. CDR3: CASTFDRYQPQHF. CDR3 nucleotide sequence: TGTGCCAGCACCTTCGACAGGTATCAGCCCCAGCATTTT.

This clone appeared a single time. This sequence joins TRBV2 and TRBJ1-2, with TRBD1 as a possible D gene (6 bases). Germline V lookup: CDR1 SNHLY, CDR2 FYNNEI. This CDR3 is built from 13 residues. The V end was cut by 2 bases, the J end by 2 bases, with 6 bases between. CDR3 protein: CASSEQGNYGYTF. The CDR3 DNA is TGTGCCAGCAGTGAACAGGGGAACTATGGCTACACCTTC.

In DNA form, the CDR3 reads TGTGCCAGCAGCTTAGAGGCAAGCACTAGCACAGATACGCAGTATTTT. It yields the protein CASSLEASTSTDTQYF. The rearrangement joins TRBV7-3 to TRBJ2-3; D unclear. V was trimmed by 2 bases and J by 0 bases, leaving 12 bases between them. The CDR3 runs 16 residues. Per the germline V gene, CDR1 is SGHTA and CDR2 is FQGTGA.

CDR3 DNA sequence: TGCGCCAGCAGTCGAATATCTACAGGGGGCGCGGGTGAAAAACTGTTTTTT. Protein: CASSRISTGGAGEKLFF. The chain employs TRBV4-1 and TRBJ1-4; 9 bases fit TRBD1. Germline CDR1 and CDR2: MGHRA and YSYEKL. Trimming at V came to 6 bases and at J to 7 bases, leaving 15 bases not matched to a gene. The CDR3 runs to 17 residues.

The V call is TRBV2, the J call TRBJ2-3, with 7 positions matching TRBD2. The length of the CDR3 is 14 residues. The germline V gene has CDR1 SNHLY and CDR2 FYNNEI. V lost 7 bases and J lost 4; bases outside the gene matches: 8. CDR3 sequence reads: CASTLAGAADTQYF. The CDR3 coding sequence is TGTGCCAGCACCCTGGCGGGAGCTGCAGATACGCAGTATTTT. Combining the CDR3 with reference TRBV2 and TRBJ2-3 gives the whole variable domain EPEVTQTPSHQVTQMGQEVILRCVPISNHLYFYWYRQILGQKVEFLVSFYNNEISEKSEIFDDQFSVERPDGSNFTLKIRSTKLEDSAMYFCASTLAGAADTQYFGPGTRLTVL.

V usage is TRBV9 and J usage is TRBJ2-3; D is perhaps TRBD1 (5 bases). Germline CDR1 and CDR2: SGDLS and YYNGEE. The CDR3 has 15 amino acids. V lost 0 bases to trimming and J lost 2 bases, with 10 bases between them. The CDR3 DNA reads as TGTGCCAGCAGCGTAGTAGGGGTACTCACAGATACGCAGTATTTT. Translation: CASSVVGVLTDTQYF.

The genes are TRBV28 and TRBJ2-7; possible D gene TRBD1, 5 bases. Germline CDR1 reads MDHEN; CDR2 reads SYDVKM. The CDR3 is 14 residues long. Between the trimmed V and J ends, which lost 3 bases and 0 bases, there was a span of 9 bases. CDR3 bases: TGTGCCAGCAGTTTCGCAGGGCCCTCCTACGAGCAGTACGTC. Its translation: CASSFAGPSYEQYV.

The genes are TRBV18 and TRBJ1-5; 8 bases align to TRBD1. CDR3 length equals 16 residues. Germline V lookup: CDR1 KGHSH, CDR2 LQKENI. V shed 4 bases and J 6 bases; nucleotides not matched to a gene: 11. The CDR3 coding sequence is TGTGCCAGCTCACAATCACCCCAGGGGGCAATTCAGCCCCAGCATTTT. Its protein product is CASSQSPQGAIQPQHF.

The chain carries TRBV5-6 and TRBJ1-2, with 8 bases lining up with TRBD1. CDR1 is SGHDT and CDR2 is YYEEEE in the germline V gene. Germline trimming cut 3 bases from V and 5 bases from J; bases unmatched to any gene: 3. CDR3 length: 13 residues. The DNA of the CDR3 is TGTGCCAGCAGCTCAGGGGGCGGGTATGGCTACACCTTC. The encoded protein is CASSSGGGYGYTF. The full variable domain, in which reference TRBV5-6 and TRBJ1-2 provide the parts outside the CDR3, is DAGVTQSPTHLIKTRGQQVTLRCSPKSGHDTVSWYQQALGQGPQFIFQYYEEEERQRGNFPDRFSGHQFPNYSSELNVNALLLGDSALYLCASSSGGGYGYTFGSGTRLTVV.

The chain carries TRBV19 and TRBJ1-1; 7 bases are shared with TRBD1. There are 16 residues in the CDR3. Germline-derived CDR1 and CDR2 are LNHDA and SQIVND (reference sequence). V gave up 0 bases and J gave up 1 base; unmatched junction bases: 5. As DNA, the CDR3 is TGTGCCAGTAGTATAGATACGGCAGGGGGGAACACTGAAGCTTTCTTT. Translating it yields CASSIDTAGGNTEAFF.

This chain links TRBV7-2 with TRBJ1-2; maybe TRBD1 (5 bases). Germline V gene data show CDR1 as SGHTA and CDR2 as FQGNSA. Trimming pared 5 bases from V and 4 bases from J, leaving 17 bases between. The CDR3 contains 15 residues. The CDR3 region has the DNA TGTGCCAGCAGCCGCGGCGGAGGGGCCGGCTATGGCTACACCTTC. Protein product: CASSRGGGAGYGYTF.

The rearrangement joins TRBV4-3 to TRBJ2-2, with 8 bases matching TRBD2. Per germline, CDR1 LGHNA and CDR2 YSLEER. With 3 bases clipped from V and 2 bases from J, the junction kept 2 bases outside the gene matches. This CDR3 is built from 15 residues. The DNA for the CDR3 is TGCGCCAGCAGCCAGGGACTAGTAAACACCGGGGAGCTGTTTTTT. This codes for CASSQGLVNTGELFF.

This clone was observed a single time. V and J are TRBV19 and TRBJ2-1; 10 nucleotides line up with TRBD2. The CDR3 contains 15 residues. Germline CDR1 is LNHDA and CDR2 is SQIVND (reference sequence). The trim removed 5 bases at V and 4 bases at J, leaving 5 bases unmatched. CDR3 coding DNA: TGTGCCAGTAGTCCCAAGACTAGCGGGTACAATGAGCAGTTCTTC. Protein product: CASSPKTSGYNEQFF.

This CDR3 reads CASSLAGHSNTEAFF. CDR3 sequence (DNA): TGCGCCAGCAGCTTGGCCGGACACTCGAACACTGAAGCTTTCTTT. The chain links TRBV5-1 to TRBJ1-1, with a tentative D call TRBD1 (5 bases). This CDR3 has 15 residues. In germline, CDR1 is SGHRS, CDR2 YFSETQ. Trimming cost V 0 bases and J 1 base, with 10 bases left between them.

The V and J genes are TRBV5-1 and TRBJ2-7, with TRBD2 identical over 14 bases. The CDR3 extends over 17 amino acids. Germline CDR1 reads SGHRS; CDR2 reads YFSETQ. With V trimmed by 2 bases and J by 0 bases, 4 bases remained unmatched. The chain's CDR3 is CASSFRLAGGSSYEQYV. The CDR3, as DNA: TGCGCCAGCAGCTTCCGACTAGCGGGAGGGAGCTCCTACGAGCAGTACGTC.

V usage is TRBV14 and J usage is TRBJ1-1; D is uncertain. This CDR3 has 13 amino acids. Germline CDR1 and CDR2: SGHDN and FVKESK. Between the trimmed V and J ends, which lost 4 bases and 0 bases, there was a span of 6 bases. For the CDR3, the DNA is TGTGCCAGCAGCCCCCAAATGAACACTGAAGCTTTCTTT. This translates into CASSPQMNTEAFF.

The chain carries TRBV4-2 and TRBJ2-5, with 9 bases lining up with TRBD2. J was trimmed by 1 base and V by 2 bases; bases with no gene match: 5. The CDR3 has 16 amino acids. CDR1 and CDR2 from the germline V gene are LGHNA and YNFKEQ. In DNA form, the CDR3 reads TGTGCCAGCAGCCAAACAGCGGGGGGCCTCCAAGAGACCCAGTACTTC. It specifies CASSQTAGGLQETQYF.

The J gene is TRBJ1-1, the V gene TRBV9, with no clear D. Germline CDR1 and CDR2: SGDLS and YYNGEE. The CDR3 has 14 amino acids. V lost 1 base and J 0 bases, leaving 7 bases between the germline ends. As DNA, the CDR3 is TGTGCCAGCAGCGTAACAGCAATGAACACTGAAGCTTTCTTT. It encodes CASSVTAMNTEAFF. Complete variable domain (other parts from reference TRBV9 and TRBJ1-1): DSGVTQTPKHLITATGQRVTLRCSPRSGDLSVYWYQQSLDQGLQFLIQYYNGEERAKGNILERFSAQQFPDLHSELNLSSLELGDSALYFCASSVTAMNTEAFFGQGTRLTVV.

This chain links TRBV27 with TRBJ1-2, with TRBD1 matching 10 bases. CDR1 is MNHEY, CDR2 SMNVEV, per germline (reference sequence). The length of the CDR3 is 15 residues. After removal of 5 bases from V and 0 bases from J, the junction contained 3 bases not matched to a gene. CDR3 nucleotide sequence: TGTGCCAGCAGTGCCGACAGGGGGCCTAACTATGGCTACACCTTC. This gives the protein CASSADRGPNYGYTF.

CDR3 nucleotide sequence: TGTGCCAGCAGTCTAGACTTTTCCGGGACAGGAGACTGGCCCCAGCATTTT. Translation: CASSLDFSGTGDWPQHF. The chain links TRBV28 to TRBJ1-5, with TRBD1 identical over 8 bases. Germline loops: CDR1 MDHEN, CDR2 SYDVKM. This CDR3 is 17 amino acids long. V shed 5 bases and J 9 bases; nucleotides not matched to a gene: 18.

V is TRBV7-2 and J is TRBJ1-1, with 10 bases aligning to TRBD1. Trimming took 0 bases from V and 6 from J; bases not matched to a gene: 7. The CDR3 extends over 16 amino acids. Germline V gene sequence: CDR1 SGHTA, CDR2 FQGNSA. The CDR3 spells CASSLAGLDRGSEAFF. In DNA form, the CDR3 reads TGTGCCAGCAGCTTAGCGGGATTGGACAGGGGGTCTGAAGCTTTCTTT.

The gene calls are TRBV6-5 and TRBJ1-1; D remains unclear. Germline CDR1 MNHEY, CDR2 SVGAGI. This CDR3 has 13 residues. Trimming shortened V by 2 bases and J by 5 bases, and 9 bases separated the two germline ends. The CDR3 is CASSYEAGTEAFF. In DNA, the CDR3 is TGTGCCAGCAGTTACGAGGCGGGGACTGAAGCTTTCTTT.

Regarding this clone: One end of the junction does not line up with germline, which may come from a read error. CDR3 nucleotides: TGTGCCAGCAGCTCTGACAAGTTGGCAGCTATCTTC. Its translation is CASSSDKLAAIF. The V call is TRBV5-6, the J call TRBJ1-2; D call uncertain. Germline CDR1 is SGHDT and CDR2 is YYEEEE. The CDR3 sequence is 12 residues long.

CDR3 loop: CASSHLAGSQYF. The CDR3 DNA is TGTGCCAGCAGCCATTTAGCGGGGTCCCAGTACTTC. V usage is TRBV3-1 (or the pseudogene TRBV3-2) and J usage is TRBJ2-5; 8 bases line up with TRBD2. The V segment lost 3 bases and the J segment 9 bases; nucleotides outside the gene matches: 3. Germline CDR1 LGHDT, CDR2 YNNKEL (reference sequence). CDR3 size: 12 residues.

The chain joins TRBV6-2 or TRBV6-3 to TRBJ1-5, with 11 bases that match TRBD1. V gave up 2 bases and J gave up 4 bases; unmatched junction bases: 4. In germline, CDR1 is MNHEY, CDR2 SVGEGT. The CDR3 covers 16 residues. The CDR3 sequence: CASSYRGQGANQPQHF. The CDR3 DNA follows: TGTGCCAGCAGTTACCGTGGACAGGGGGCAAATCAGCCCCAGCATTTT.